This T cell receptor beta chain was recorded in a study of blood T cell repertoires in COVID-19. As for the study in general: Sites across the United States, Italy and Spain contributed samples from acute and convalescent COVID-19.

Source study methods: Estimates of nucleated cell counts were drawn from the amplification of reference gene primers. Libraries were prepared by immunoSEQ multiplex PCR; TCRdb keeps only in-frame clonotypes and omits some of them. The DNA was the basis for D and trimming; V, J and clone size are from that table. The table has 250,000 to 300,000 clones, just under 90% seen once. CDR3 length equals 17 residues. The trim removed 4 bases at V and 2 bases at J, leaving 7 bases unmatched. Germline V CDR1 and CDR2: SGHTS, YDEGEE. The age range of participants was 18 to 89 years, with residence in about two dozen US areas. Participants in the exposed group had met a COVID-19 case in the 2 weeks before joining the study.

V usage is TRBV5-8 and J usage is TRBJ2-1, with TRBD2 identical over 12 bases. The receptor comes from a woman between 45 and 60 years old who had been exposed to COVID-19. Source material: PBMCs or T cells enriched from blood (not recorded which). DNA of the CDR3: TGTGCCAGCAGCCCCTGGCTAGCGGGGGGGACCTACAATGAGCAGTTCTTC. Protein sequence: CASSPWLAGGTYNEQFF. The full variable domain, its missing parts supplied by reference TRBV5-8 and TRBJ2-1, is EAGVTQSPTHLIKTRGQQATLRCSPISGHTSVYWYQQALGLGLQFLLWYDEGEERNRGNFPPRFSGRQFPNYSSELNVNALELEDSALYLCASSPWLAGGTYNEQFFGPGTRLTVL.